Below are 9 T cell receptor beta chains sequenced from a single sample in a study of T cell clonality in common variable immunodeficiency. General observations from the study: Common variable immunodeficiency TCR beta sequences reportedly had fewer deletions and N-nucleotide insertions.

The protocol was immunoSEQ multiplex PCR, while the TCRdb copy is restricted to in-frame clones and leaves out a portion. This sample carries about 25,000 clones, none of them present only once. Antigens of these TCRs are unknown. Sequencing was done on a sample of peripheral blood mononuclear cells. The receptor source for this set is a human donor with common variable immunodeficiency.

At least ten counts were recorded for this clone. The read terminates 3 residues ahead of where the CDR3 ends, so the germline J gene completes it. V gene TRBV5-8 combines with J gene TRBJ1-2; 7 bases are a match to TRBD1. Germline-derived CDR1 and CDR2 are SGHTS and YDEGEE. V dropped 0 bases and J dropped 7; count of bases not matched to a gene: 9. There are 15 residues in the CDR3. The CDR3 here is CASSLGTGRFVGYTF. The DNA read from the CDR3 is TGTGCCAGCAGCTTGGGGACAGGAAGGTTTGTTGGC.

This clone was seen a handful of times. The CDR3 end lies 3 residues beyond the end of the read and is filled in from the germline J gene. J is TRBJ1-4 and V is TRBV6-2 or TRBV6-3; TRBD1 is a possible D gene (5 bases). V was pared by 6 bases and J by 7 bases, with 15 bases between. Germline CDR1 MNHEY, CDR2 SVGEGT. This CDR3 spans 14 amino acids. Here the CDR3 reads CASSRGEQSEKLFF. The part of the CDR3 DNA that was read is TGTGCCAGCAGCCGGGGGGAACAGAGTGAAAAA.

This clone was recorded at least ten times. The read ends 3 residues before the CDR3 terminus; that terminus is restored from the germline J gene. Other DNA sequences in the sample encode the same CDR3. The V call is TRBV20-1, the J call TRBJ2-2; D is uncertain. Trimming shortened V by 6 bases and J by 4 bases, and 12 bases separated the two germline ends. This CDR3 is built from 13 residues. From germline, CDR1 is DFQATT and CDR2 SNEGSKA (reference sequence). Partial CDR3 DNA: TGCAGTGCCCTAACAGCCCGCACCGGGGAG. Its translation is CSALTARTGE. In full, the CDR3 is CSALTARTGELFF.

Details on this clone: The read is 3 residues too short to cover the CDR3 end, so that end is filled in from the germline J gene. This chain links TRBV18 with TRBJ1-1, with D maybe TRBD1 (5 bases). CDR3 length equals 12 residues. The germline CDR1 and CDR2 sequences are KGHSH and LQKENI. CDR3 protein: CASSPVGGGAFF. The CDR3 DNA, read in part, is TGTGCCAGCTCACCAGTCGGGGGGGGA.

Details on this clone: The CDR3 goes on 3 residues after the read ends, and that part is filled in from the germline J gene. The chain couples TRBV6-2 or TRBV6-3 to TRBJ2-1; TRBD2 aligns across 14 bases. V lost 6 bases and J lost 7; bases outside the gene matches: 5. Germline V gives CDR1 MNHEY, CDR2 SVGEGT. The CDR3 length is 15 residues. CDR3 bases read: TGTGCCAGCAGCCACGGGACTAGCGGGAGTAATGAG. Translated, it gives CASSHGTSGSNE. The whole CDR3 sequence reads CASSHGTSGSNEQFF.

This clone was observed a few times. The CDR3 end lies 3 residues beyond the end of the read and is filled in from the germline J gene. This chain connects TRBV19 to TRBJ1-4, with 7 bases aligning to TRBD1. V shed 6 bases, J shed 2 bases, and the junction held 6 bases outside the gene matches. Germline V gene lookup returns CDR1 LNHDA and CDR2 SQIVND (reference sequence). The CDR3 extends over 15 amino acids. The CDR3 loop is CASRRQGSTNEKLFF. The part of the CDR3 DNA that was read is TGTGCCAGTAGGCGACAGGGTTCCACTAATGAAAAA.

Only a few counts were recorded for this clone. With the read ending 3 residues before the CDR3 end, the germline J gene is used to fill in that end. The V call is TRBV13, the J call TRBJ2-7, with TRBD2 identical over 13 bases. V shed 5 bases, J shed 3 bases, and the junction held 7 bases outside the gene matches. Germline CDR1 is PRHDT and CDR2 is FYEKMQ (reference sequence). The CDR3 contains 16 residues. CDR3 DNA, as far as it was read: TGTGCCAGCAGCACCACCGGGACTAGCGGGGTCTACGAG. Translating it yields CASSTTGTSGVYE. The CDR3, in full, reads CASSTTGTSGVYEQYF.

This clone is judged medium-sized. The read comes to an end 3 residues before the CDR3 does, leaving the germline J gene to fill in the end. The gene calls are TRBV28 and TRBJ2-7; 8 bases agree with TRBD2. Germline trimming cut 6 bases from V and 4 bases from J; bases unmatched to any gene: 11. Per germline, CDR1 MDHEN and CDR2 SYDVKM. The CDR3 runs to 15 residues. CDR3 DNA (partial): TGTGCCAGCAGCACCCTAAGCGGGAGTTGGTACGAG. Protein sequence: CASSTLSGSWYE. The entire CDR3 is CASSTLSGSWYEQYF.

In this sample, this clone turned up many times. The read terminates 3 residues before the CDR3 end, so the remaining end is supplied by the germline J gene. The rearrangement uses TRBV12-3 or TRBV12-4 and TRBJ2-3; the D gene is possibly TRBD1 (6 bases). The CDR3 consists of 17 residues. V shed 6 bases and J shed 1 base, with 20 bases lying between them. The CDR3 is CASSQQNRVWGTDTQYF. The part of the CDR3 DNA that was read is TGTGCCAGCAGCCAACAAAACAGGGTGTGGGGCACAGATACG.